This T cell receptor (beta chain) was sequenced during a study of blood T cells in healthy people across ages. Details on this clonotype: Its cognate antigen is unknown.

The CDR3 length is 13 residues. The V gene's germline CDR1 is GTSNPN and CDR2 SVGIG (reference sequence). With 1 base removed from V and 4 bases from J, the gap between germline ends came to 7 bases. Alongside a J-beta primer mix, a sample-barcoded 5' primer served in a second PCR lasting about 7 to 11 cycles. Each sample yielded at least 2.5 million CDR3-containing paired-end reads. One entry per CDR3 protein, called by TCRdb with MiXCR from the 5' RACE reads. The sample holds fewer than 900,000 distinct CDR3 sequences; 45% to 50% are singletons and the top ten take roughly 30%. Broader study findings: Naive CD4+ cell counts and diversity both ran higher in long-lived than in aged donors. Researchers judged that diversity estimates from one million T cells fell short of true values.

The donors, all healthy, were Caucasians living in Russia, aged roughly 6 to 100. This clonotype was obtained from a woman in her sixties or seventies in good health. The rearrangement joins TRBV30 to TRBJ1-4, with D hard to call. Sample: blood. For the CDR3, the DNA is TGTGCCTGGAGTGCTAGCTTTAATGAAAAACTGTTTTTT. It is translated as CAWSASFNEKLFF.